This T cell receptor (beta chain) is drawn from a study of cytomegalovirus exposure and HLA in healthy donors. General study findings and limits: TCR beta V segments were, for the most part, productive about 87% or about 30% of the time in an earlier analysis.

This clone was detected once. Its target is unknown. This PCR relied on a set of 60 Vbeta primers and 13 Jbeta primers. In the authors' methods: It was a later analysis that counted tens of millions of unique TCR beta chains, of which approximately 11 million were shared. Sequenced by immunoSEQ multiplex PCR; TCRdb stores in-frame clones only, minus some. V, J and clone size are those of that table, while D and trimming were read from the DNA. The top ten hold around 4.8% of the sample, which has around 150,000 clones, about 80% seen once. The TCR was taken from a man younger than 40 in good health. The sample consisted of PBMCs.

CDR3 in amino acids: CASSPYGRGTSNEQFF. The CDR3 nucleotides are TGTGCCAGCAGTCCCTACGGCCGGGGGACGTCCAATGAGCAGTTCTTC. The rearrangement joins TRBV7-9 to TRBJ2-1; D possibly corresponds to TRBD2 (6 bases). Between the trimmed V and J ends, which lost 6 bases and 6 bases, there was a span of 21 bases. The CDR3 contains 16 residues. Germline CDR1 is SEHNR and CDR2 is FQNEAQ (reference sequence).